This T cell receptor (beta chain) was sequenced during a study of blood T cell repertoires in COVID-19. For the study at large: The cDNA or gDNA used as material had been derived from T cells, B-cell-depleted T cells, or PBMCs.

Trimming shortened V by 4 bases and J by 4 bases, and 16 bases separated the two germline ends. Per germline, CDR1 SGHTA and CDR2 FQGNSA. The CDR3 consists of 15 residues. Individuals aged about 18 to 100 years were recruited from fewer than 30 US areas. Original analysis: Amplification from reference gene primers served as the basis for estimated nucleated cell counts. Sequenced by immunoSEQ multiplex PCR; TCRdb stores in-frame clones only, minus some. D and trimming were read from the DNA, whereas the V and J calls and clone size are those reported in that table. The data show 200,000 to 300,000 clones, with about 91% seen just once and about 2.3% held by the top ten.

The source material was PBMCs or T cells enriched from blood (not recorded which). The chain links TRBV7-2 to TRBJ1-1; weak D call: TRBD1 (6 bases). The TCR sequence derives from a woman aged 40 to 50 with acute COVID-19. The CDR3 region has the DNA TGTGCCAGCAGCTACGTACCTCAGGGGATCACTGAAGCTTTCTTT. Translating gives CASSYVPQGITEAFF.